This T cell receptor beta chain was identified during a study of molecular identifiers for immune sequencing clone quantification. Germline assignment: CDR1 MRHNA and CDR2 SNTAGT. The CDR3 totals 13 residues. The V and J ends lost 10 bases and 5 bases, in that order; junction bases with no gene match: 10. At least ten counts were recorded for this clonotype. TCRdb independently ran MiXCR on the PCR reads; one entry per CDR3 protein. The data show about 500,000 distinct CDR3 sequences, about 26% seen once. Isolation of naive CD8 T cells was achieved by sorting on a CD8+CD4-CCR7+CD45RA+ phenotype. The sample taken for sequencing was naive CD8+ T cells from blood, with Jurkat cell RNA spiked in. Regarding subset: FACS-sorted CD8+CD4-CCR7+CD45RA+ naive T cells. The chain has TRBV6-4 and TRBJ1-1; 7 nucleotides agree with TRBD1. The receptor was derived from a human donor in good health. Some libraries in this study had Jurkat cell RNA spiked in. The CDR3 protein is CATDDREWTEAFF. CDR3 sequence (DNA): TGTGCCACCGATGACAGGGAGTGGACTGAAGCTTTCTTT.